One and the same sample provided the 27 T cell receptor beta chains below, sequenced in a study of shared clonotypes between healthy human individuals. Generated by immunoSEQ multiplex PCR, the TCRdb table keeps only in-frame clones and is missing some. The table shows some 1,100,000 clones, with about 84% occurring only once. The specimen was memory CD4+ T cells from PBMCs. Indicated subset: CD45RA-negative fraction. The origin of the receptors is a man aged 18 to 30 in good health. Some clones in this sample may be carry-over from other donors' samples.

This chain joins TRBV27 and TRBJ2-1; 7 bases map to TRBD2. V trimming: 6 bases; J trimming: 8 bases; junction bases outside the gene matches: 16. The CDR3 loop spans 16 amino acids. Germline-derived CDR1 and CDR2 are MNHEY and SMNVEV (reference sequence). The CDR3 spells CASSRRAGVWVDEQFF. The CDR3 nucleotides read TGTGCCAGCAGCCGCAGGGCGGGAGTTTGGGTCGATGAGCAGTTCTTC.

The chain recombines TRBV2 with TRBJ2-7; 8 nucleotides agree with TRBD1. The germline CDR1 and CDR2 sequences are SNHLY and FYNNEI. V dropped 6 bases and J dropped 3; count of bases not matched to a gene: 10. CDR3 size: 15 residues. The CDR3 DNA follows: TGTGCCAGCAGCGGAGGACAGGGAGGAGTCTACGAGCAGTACTTC. It translates to CASSGGQGGVYEQYF.

The chain employs TRBV10-3 and TRBJ1-6; 7 bases align to TRBD1. The length of the CDR3 is 15 residues. Germline V CDR1 and CDR2: ENHRY, SYGVKD. The V gene end was trimmed by 7 bases and the J gene end by 6 bases; junction bases not matched to a gene: 9. The CDR3 region is CAIKTGESINSPLHF. The CDR3 DNA is TGTGCCATCAAAACAGGGGAAAGTATTAATTCACCCCTCCACTTT.

As for this clone: Other DNA sequences from this sample encode an identical CDR3 as well. The gene calls are TRBV28 and TRBJ1-2; D is perhaps TRBD1 (5 bases). The V end lost 3 bases, the J end lost 0 bases, and 8 bases lay between the germline ends. Germline lookup yields CDR1 MDHEN and CDR2 SYDVKM. The CDR3 sequence is 14 residues long. Written as DNA, the CDR3 is TGTGCCAGCAGTTTGGGGGGAGCTAACTATGGCTACACCTTC. Translation: CASSLGGANYGYTF.

The chain joins TRBV28 to TRBJ2-3; TRBD1 aligns across 9 bases. This CDR3 spans 14 amino acids. V lost 6 bases to trimming and J lost 6 bases; unmatched junction nucleotides: 7. CDR1 and CDR2 from the germline V gene are MDHEN and SYDVKM. The CDR3 bases are TGTGCCAGCAGCCTACAGGGGGCAGCGGATACGCAGTATTTT. Translated: CASSLQGAADTQYF.

CDR3: CASSPSKSDTQYF. The CDR3 bases are TGCGCCAGCAGCCCCTCTAAGTCAGATACGCAGTATTTT. The chain carries TRBV5-1 and TRBJ2-3; D is unresolved. This CDR3 comprises 13 residues. Germline loops: CDR1 SGHRS, CDR2 YFSETQ. V was shortened by 4 bases and J by 4 bases, with 10 bases between the two germline ends. Using reference TRBV5-1 and TRBJ2-3 for the parts outside the CDR3, the full variable domain is KAGVTQTPRYLIKTRGQQVTLSCSPISGHRSVSWYQQTPGQGLQFLFEYFSETQRNKGNFPGRFSGRQFSNSRSEMNVSTLELGDSALYLCASSPSKSDTQYFGPGTRLTVL.

The genes are TRBV12-5 and TRBJ2-1, with 11 bases fitting TRBD2. The germline V gene has CDR1 LGHNT and CDR2 FRNRAP. Unmatched junction bases numbered 12, after V lost 6 bases and J lost 8 bases. This CDR3 has 16 amino acids. CDR3 sequence: CASGLGVAGGPDEQFF. The CDR3, as DNA: TGTGCTAGTGGCCTCGGAGTAGCGGGAGGGCCCGATGAGCAGTTCTTC.

In nucleotides, the CDR3 is TGTGCCAGCAGTTATAGGGCTGCTCGACAAGAGACCCAGTACTTC. This codes for CASSYRAARQETQYF. The chain combines TRBV28 with TRBJ2-5; D not certain. Germline V CDR1 and CDR2: MDHEN, SYDVKM. Deletions cut 4 bases from V and 2 bases from J, with 14 bases between. The CDR3 runs 15 residues.

The chain links TRBV5-1 to TRBJ2-2; D ambiguous. This CDR3 spans 14 amino acids. Trimming cost V 1 base and J 6 bases, with 10 bases left between them. Looked up from germline, CDR1 is SGHRS and CDR2 is YFSETQ. As DNA, the CDR3 is TGCGCCAGCAGCTTGCTAGGAGATTCCGGGGAGCTGTTTTTT. Its protein product is CASSLLGDSGELFF.

This clone is a singleton in its sample. The genes are TRBV5-4 and TRBJ1-3, with D unresolved. The CDR3 sequence is 15 residues long. V shed 4 bases and J shed 0 bases, with 11 bases lying between them. Per germline, CDR1 SGHNT and CDR2 YYREEE (reference sequence). The DNA of the CDR3 is TGTGCCAGCAGCCTCGACACCATCTCTGGAAACACCATATATTTT. Protein: CASSLDTISGNTIYF.

Turning to this clone: This sample also contains other DNA sequences that code for the same CDR3. The V call is TRBV7-9, the J call TRBJ1-2; TRBD1 agrees at 10 bases. V dropped 5 bases and J dropped 7; count of bases not matched to a gene: 4. Germline V gives CDR1 SEHNR, CDR2 FQNEAQ (reference sequence). The CDR3 has 13 amino acids. CDR3 in amino acids: CASSLGQGPGYTF. The CDR3 DNA is TGTGCCAGCAGCCTGGGACAGGGGCCTGGCTACACCTTC.

V is TRBV5-1 and J is TRBJ1-1; tentative D call: TRBD1 (6 bases). V was trimmed by 2 bases and J by 5 bases, leaving 19 bases between them. The CDR3 is 16 residues long. Germline CDR1 reads SGHRS; CDR2 reads YFSETQ. The CDR3 reads CASSFNAGTSGTEAFF. In nucleotides, the CDR3 is TGCGCCAGCAGCTTCAATGCCGGGACATCCGGTACTGAAGCTTTCTTT.

The genes are TRBV7-2 and TRBJ1-5; maybe TRBD1 (5 bases). Per the germline V gene, CDR1 is SGHTA and CDR2 is FQGNSA. V was trimmed by 5 bases and J by 6 bases, leaving 20 bases between them. This CDR3 has 16 amino acids. In DNA, the CDR3 is TGTGCCAGCAGCCCAGCCCGGGGGGGGGTCGTTCAGCCCCAGCATTTT. It is translated as CASSPARGGVVQPQHF.

This chain connects TRBV7-8 to TRBJ2-1; D call uncertain. Looked up from germline, CDR1 is SGHVS and CDR2 is FQNEAQ. With 5 bases removed from V and 4 bases from J, the gap between germline ends came to 3 bases. The CDR3 is made up of 11 amino acids. The CDR3 region is CASSVYNEQFF. DNA of the CDR3: TGTGCCAGCAGCGTTTACAATGAGCAGTTCTTC.

This chain joins TRBV18 and TRBJ1-2; the D gene is possibly TRBD1 (5 bases). Germline CDR1 and CDR2: KGHSH and LQKENI. The CDR3 contains 13 residues. V dropped 1 base and J dropped 5 bases, with 8 bases sitting between them. The CDR3 nucleotides are TGTGCCAGCTCACCACAGGCAGGGTATGGCTACACCTTC. This encodes CASSPQAGYGYTF.

This clone was seen a few times. This chain connects TRBV30 to TRBJ1-3; D not resolved. Looked up from germline, CDR1 is GTSNPN and CDR2 is SVGIG (reference sequence). Trimming shortened V by 0 bases and J by 4 bases, and 7 bases separated the two germline ends. CDR3 length: 13 amino acids. CDR3 region: CAWSVQRGNTIYF. In nucleotides, the CDR3 is TGTGCCTGGAGTGTACAGCGGGGAAACACCATATATTTT.

This clone is a singleton in its sample. The chain couples TRBV6-6 to TRBJ1-5, with 7 bases that match TRBD1. V shed 6 bases, J shed 4 bases, and the junction held 6 bases outside the gene matches. The CDR3 runs to 14 residues. Germline V gene sequence: CDR1 MNHNY, CDR2 SVGAGI (reference sequence). The CDR3 DNA is TGTGCCAGCAGGCCAGGGGGGGGAAATCAGCCCCAGCATTTT. Its translation: CASRPGGGNQPQHF.

Details on this clone: A much bigger clone sits one base away, suggesting this may be a read error. This chain links TRBV6-6 with TRBJ1-2, with D maybe TRBD1 (5 bases). Germline lookup yields CDR1 MNHNY and CDR2 SVGAGI (reference sequence). V was pared by 5 bases and J by 4 bases, with 11 bases between. CDR3 length: 13 residues. CDR3 sequence: CASSAARAYGYTF. Here the CDR3 DNA reads TGTGCCAGCAGTGCCGCCAGGGCCTATGGCTACACCTTC.

The V call is TRBV5-6, the J call TRBJ2-7; no reliable D call. Germline V gene sequence: CDR1 SGHDT, CDR2 YYEEEE. V was clipped by 2 bases and J by 5 bases, with 8 bases between them. This CDR3 is built from 12 residues. Here the CDR3 reads CASSLDSNEQYF. The DNA for the CDR3 is TGTGCCAGCAGCTTAGATAGCAACGAGCAGTACTTC. The entire variable domain, with the rest obtained from reference TRBV5-6 and TRBJ2-7, is as follows: DAGVTQSPTHLIKTRGQQVTLRCSPKSGHDTVSWYQQALGQGPQFIFQYYEEEERQRGNFPDRFSGHQFPNYSSELNVNALLLGDSALYLCASSLDSNEQYFGPGTRLTVT.

Of note for this clone: At the DNA level, this CDR3 is encoded by other sequences in the same sample as well. This rearrangement joins TRBV19 to TRBJ1-1; D is perhaps TRBD1 (6 bases). The CDR3 contains 13 residues. Germline assignment: CDR1 LNHDA and CDR2 SQIVND (reference sequence). Trimming stripped 2 bases from V and 5 bases from J, with 9 bases between. The CDR3 reads CASSILGGTEAFF. The CDR3 DNA reads as TGTGCCAGTAGTATACTAGGGGGTACTGAAGCTTTCTTT.

The chain links TRBV19 to TRBJ1-1; 9 bases fit TRBD1. The J segment lost 4 bases and the V segment lost 5 bases, leaving 14 bases of the junction unmatched. CDR3 size: 17 residues. CDR1 is LNHDA, CDR2 SQIVND, per germline (reference sequence). The CDR3 region has the DNA TGTGCCAGTAGTCCAGGGACAGGGATTTTTTTGGGCACTGAAGCTTTCTTT. Amino acids: CASSPGTGIFLGTEAFF.

The chain couples TRBV5-1 to TRBJ2-3; 14 positions agree with TRBD2. Germline V gene sequence: CDR1 SGHRS, CDR2 YFSETQ. Germline trimming cut 3 bases from V and 4 bases from J; bases unmatched to any gene: 4. CDR3 length: 16 amino acids. CDR3 in DNA: TGCGCCAGCAGCTCGGGACTAGCGGGAGCCGCAGATACGCAGTATTTT. Its protein is CASSSGLAGAADTQYF.

This clone occurred a few times. This chain connects TRBV6-5 to TRBJ1-5; possibly TRBD1 for D (5 bases). The germline V gene has CDR1 MNHEY and CDR2 SVGAGI. Trimming took off 2 bases at V and 5 bases at J, with 7 bases between the two ends. CDR3 size: 13 residues. The CDR3 reads CASSYTRDQPQHF. CDR3 sequence (DNA): TGTGCCAGCAGTTACACCAGGGATCAGCCCCAGCATTTT.

This sequence joins TRBV18 and TRBJ2-2; possible D gene TRBD2, 7 bases. The germline gives CDR1 KGHSH, CDR2 LQKENI. V was shortened by 1 base and J by 3 bases, with 12 bases between the two germline ends. The CDR3 is 16 amino acids. The CDR3 spells CASSPRQGRDTGELFF. CDR3 coding DNA: TGTGCCAGCTCACCACGCCAGGGGAGGGACACCGGGGAGCTGTTTTTT.

The genes are TRBV7-2 and TRBJ2-7; D is perhaps TRBD2 (6 bases). In germline, CDR1 is SGHTA, CDR2 FQGNSA. Between the trimmed V and J ends, which lost 6 bases and 3 bases, there was a span of 18 bases. The CDR3 has 15 amino acids. The CDR3 DNA reads as TGTGCCAGCAGATCCACCCCCAGCGGGCTCTACGAGCAGTACTTC. As protein: CASRSTPSGLYEQYF.

As to this clone: This specimen includes other DNA sequences encoding the same CDR3. J is TRBJ2-5 and V is TRBV20-1; 7 nucleotides line up with TRBD1. This CDR3 spans 11 amino acids. With 7 bases clipped from V and 2 bases from J, the junction kept 1 base outside the gene matches. Germline V gene sequence: CDR1 DFQATT, CDR2 SNEGSKA (reference sequence). As DNA, the CDR3 is TGCAGTGGCAGGGGGCAAGAGACCCAGTACTTC. As protein: CSGRGQETQYF.

The chain employs TRBV5-1 and TRBJ1-1, with TRBD1 as a possible D gene (5 bases). Germline V gene sequence: CDR1 SGHRS, CDR2 YFSETQ. V was cut by 6 bases and J by 10 bases, with 22 bases left in between. The CDR3 length is 14 residues. In DNA, the CDR3 is TGCGCCAGCATGAGCCCTGAAGGAGGGGTGGGAGCTTTCTTT. Protein sequence: CASMSPEGGVGAFF. Variable domain in full (rest from reference TRBV5-1 and TRBJ1-1): KAGVTQTPRYLIKTRGQQVTLSCSPISGHRSVSWYQQTPGQGLQFLFEYFSETQRNKGNFPGRFSGRQFSNSRSEMNVSTLELGDSALYLCASMSPEGGVGAFFGQGTRLTVV.